Presented here are 21 T cell receptor beta chains from one specimen sequenced in a study of vaccination and CD4 T cells after COVID-19. Sequenced with the Oncomine TCR Beta short-read assay was DNA taken from cultured CD4+ T cells. TCRdb re-called the PCR reads with MiXCR, one entry per CDR3 protein. This sample carries 4,600 or so distinct CDR3 sequences, approximately 29% of them seen once, and the ten largest clones take 25% to 35%. Their antigens are not known. Treatment in this sample: approximately 9-day PBMC culture with coronavirus spike peptide pools or control peptides (ViraFEST assay). Sequenced sample: CD4+ T cells from blood, cultured in vitro. Source of these receptors: a human donor who had recovered from COVID-19.

This clonotype was observed a handful of times. The chain recombines TRBV9 with TRBJ2-3; tentatively, D is TRBD2 (7 bases). Germline lookup yields CDR1 SGDLS and CDR2 YYNGEE. This CDR3 is built from 15 residues. The V and J ends lost 3 bases and 1 base respectively, with 12 bases between them. CDR3 DNA: TGTGCCAGCAGCGCGGCGGGGGCCCGCACAGATACGCAGTATTTT. Translation gives CASSAAGARTDTQYF.

This clonotype was seen only a few times. V and J are TRBV6-5 and TRBJ1-2; D perhaps matches TRBD1 (6 bases). The germline V gene has CDR1 MNHEY and CDR2 SVGAGI. The CDR3 runs 14 residues. Trimming shortened V by 2 bases and J by 4 bases, and 11 bases separated the two germline ends. CDR3 region: CASSYTGSTYGYTF. As DNA, the CDR3 is TGTGCCAGCAGTTACACAGGGAGTACCTATGGCTACACCTTC.

Sample share makes this clonotype medium-sized. V gene TRBV10-2 combines with J gene TRBJ2-3; 7 bases map to TRBD1. Trimming took 10 bases from V and 3 from J; bases not matched to a gene: 13. The germline V gene has CDR1 WSHSY and CDR2 SAAADI. The CDR3 totals 15 residues. CDR3 nucleotide sequence: TGCGCCACCTATGCCCCGGGACAGCTAACAGATACGCAGTATTTT. Encoded protein: CATYAPGQLTDTQYF.

In this sample, this clonotype is medium-sized. J is TRBJ2-7 and V is TRBV2; possible D gene TRBD2, 6 bases. This CDR3 region has 16 residues. Looked up from germline, CDR1 is SNHLY and CDR2 is FYNNEI. V was pared by 1 base and J by 2 bases, with 15 bases between. The CDR3 DNA reads as TGTGCCAGCAGTGAAGACATTTCGGGGACTCCCTACGAGCAGTACTTC. This gives the protein CASSEDISGTPYEQYF. The full variable domain, rest sourced from reference TRBV2 and TRBJ2-7, is EPEVTQTPSHQVTQMGQEVILRCVPISNHLYFYWYRQILGQKVEFLVSFYNNEISEKSEIFDDQFSVERPDGSNFTLKIRSTKLEDSAMYFCASSEDISGTPYEQYFGPGTRLTVT.

Of note for this clonotype: Its ends do not fully match the called genes, so a read error is possible. The chain carries TRBV7-3 and TRBJ1-3; the D is unclear. This CDR3 has 18 residues. Germline loops: CDR1 SGHTA, CDR2 FQGTGA. CDR3 protein: CVSSRTAGRAVSGNTIYF. The DNA for the CDR3 is TGTGTCAGCAGCCGAACCGCCGGCCGAGCGGTCTCTGGAAACACCATATATTTT.

This sequence joins TRBV20-1 and TRBJ1-1; TRBD1 aligns across 9 bases. The CDR3 is 13 amino acids. Germline V CDR1 and CDR2: DFQATT, SNEGSKA (reference sequence). V lost 4 bases and J lost 6; bases outside the gene matches: 6. The CDR3 is CSAKGQGYAEAFF. CDR3 in DNA: TGCAGTGCTAAAGGACAGGGGTACGCTGAAGCTTTCTTT.

The rearrangement joins TRBV10-3 to TRBJ1-2; tentatively, D is TRBD1 (5 bases). V was trimmed by 4 bases and J by 7 bases, leaving 10 bases between them. Germline assignment: CDR1 ENHRY and CDR2 SYGVKD. The CDR3 loop spans 12 amino acids. CDR3 nucleotide sequence: TGTGCCATCAGTGGACCGGGGGGTGGCTACACCTTC. Protein: CAISGPGGGYTF.

This clonotype was counted between two and nine times. The chain carries TRBV7-9 and TRBJ1-5; 10 bases fit TRBD1. Germline CDR1 SEHNR, CDR2 FQNEAQ (reference sequence). The CDR3 runs 14 residues. V lost 5 bases and J lost 5; bases outside the gene matches: 3. The CDR3 sequence: CASSLDRGDQPQHF. CDR3 bases: TGTGCCAGCAGCCTGGACAGGGGGGATCAGCCCCAGCATTTT.

The chain has TRBV7-6 and TRBJ1-3; D is uncertain. The V end lost 1 base, the J end lost 0 bases, and 13 bases lay between the germline ends. This CDR3 has 17 residues. Germline values: CDR1 SGHVS, CDR2 FNYEAQ. The CDR3 spells CASSLGAWDGSGNTIYF. The DNA for the CDR3 is TGTGCCAGCAGCTTAGGGGCTTGGGATGGCTCTGGAAACACCATATATTTT.

This clonotype has just a few counts. The chain links TRBV20-1 to TRBJ2-5; TRBD1 might be the D (6 bases). V lost 3 bases, J lost 2 bases, and 10 bases lay in between. Germline assignment: CDR1 DFQATT and CDR2 SNEGSKA (reference sequence). This CDR3 is built from 13 residues. CDR3: CSASQTGQETQYF. CDR3 nucleotide sequence: TGCAGTGCTAGCCAGACAGGACAAGAGACCCAGTACTTC.

In its sample, this clonotype is medium-sized. The rearrangement uses TRBV6-1 and TRBJ1-2, with D maybe TRBD1 (5 bases). Germline values: CDR1 MNHNS, CDR2 SASEGT. This CDR3 is 15 amino acids long. The V gene lost 4 bases and the J gene lost 2 bases, with 14 bases spanning the gap. The chain's CDR3 is CASSASDSVNYGYTF. The DNA of the CDR3 is TGTGCCAGCAGTGCTTCTGACAGTGTCAACTATGGCTACACCTTC.

This clonotype turned up a few times. The chain joins TRBV19 to TRBJ1-1, with no clear D. V was cut by 5 bases and J by 6 bases, with 7 bases left in between. Germline V gives CDR1 LNHDA, CDR2 SQIVND (reference sequence). This CDR3 is built from 11 residues. The CDR3 DNA reads as TGTGCCAGTAGTTTTTCGTCTGAAGCTTTCTTT. Its translation: CASSFSSEAFF.

This chain links TRBV7-9 with TRBJ1-2; no firm D call. This CDR3 is 12 amino acids long. V was cut by 5 bases and J by 0 bases, with 4 bases left in between. Per the germline V gene, CDR1 is SEHNR and CDR2 is FQNEAQ (reference sequence). Here the CDR3 reads CASSRTNYGYTF. CDR3 DNA sequence: TGTGCCAGCAGCAGAACTAACTATGGCTACACCTTC.

V and J are TRBV15 and TRBJ1-6; 7 bases agree with TRBD1. Trimming removed 0 bases from V and 7 bases from J; junction bases left unmatched: 9. Looked up from germline, CDR1 is LNHNV and CDR2 is YYDKDF (reference sequence). This CDR3 is built from 17 residues. CDR3 in amino acids: CATSRELHRGSNSPLHF. CDR3 nucleotide sequence: TGTGCCACCAGCAGAGAGCTACACAGGGGTAGCAATTCACCCCTCCACTTT.

The chain recombines TRBV7-9 with TRBJ2-1; no clear D. The CDR3 covers 10 residues. Germline loops: CDR1 SEHNR, CDR2 FQNEAQ (reference sequence). Trimming cost V 4 bases and J 9 bases, with 4 bases left between them. CDR3 sequence: CASSSGEQFF. The CDR3, as DNA: TGTGCCAGCAGCTCGGGTGAGCAGTTCTTC.

V is TRBV11-2 and J is TRBJ2-5, with 8 bases lining up with TRBD2. V dropped 5 bases and J dropped 0; count of bases not matched to a gene: 5. From germline, CDR1 is SGHAT and CDR2 FQNNGV. The CDR3 has 15 residues. CDR3 amino acids: CASSLSGGHQETQYF. The CDR3 coding sequence is TGTGCCAGCAGCCTCAGCGGGGGACACCAAGAGACCCAGTACTTC.

The chain links TRBV11-2 to TRBJ2-7; D not resolved. This CDR3 has 14 residues. Trimming shortened V by 3 bases and J by 3 bases, and 12 bases separated the two germline ends. Germline lookup yields CDR1 SGHAT and CDR2 FQNNGV. CDR3 protein: CASSFGRSGYEQYF. The CDR3 DNA sequence: TGTGCCAGCAGCTTTGGACGGTCGGGCTACGAGCAGTACTTC.

The V call is TRBV6-1, the J call TRBJ2-5; 13 nucleotides line up with TRBD2. CDR1 MNHNS and CDR2 SASEGT come from the germline V gene. This CDR3 contains 15 residues. V dropped 5 bases and J dropped 4; count of bases not matched to a gene: 4. The CDR3 spells CASSTGLAGIETQYF. As DNA, the CDR3 is TGTGCCAGCAGTACGGGACTAGCGGGGATAGAGACCCAGTACTTC.

The chain carries TRBV20-1 and TRBJ2-5; possibly TRBD1 for D (5 bases). The CDR3 has 12 amino acids. CDR1 DFQATT and CDR2 SNEGSKA come from the germline V gene (reference sequence). The V and J ends lost 1 base and 5 bases respectively, with 8 bases between them. DNA for the CDR3: TGCAGTGCTAGAGTGCCAGGGGAGACCCAGTACTTC. As protein: CSARVPGETQYF.

The CDR3 nucleotides read TGTGCCAGCAGCTCTCAGGGGGCTTATGCCACTGAAGCTTTCTTT. Translated, it gives CASSSQGAYATEAFF. The J gene is TRBJ1-1, the V gene TRBV7-2; the match to TRBD1 covers 8 bases. Trimming cost V 4 bases and J 4 bases; bases outside gene matches: 8. Per germline, CDR1 SGHTA and CDR2 FQGNSA. The CDR3 has 15 residues.

The chain employs TRBV20-1 and TRBJ1-6, with D hard to call. This CDR3 comprises 14 residues. Trimming cost V 5 bases and J 9 bases, with 17 bases left between them. Looked up from germline, CDR1 is DFQATT and CDR2 is SNEGSKA (reference sequence). The CDR3 here is CSAPAGREASPLHF. CDR3 bases: TGCAGTGCTCCCGCGGGTCGGGAAGCTTCACCCCTCCACTTT.